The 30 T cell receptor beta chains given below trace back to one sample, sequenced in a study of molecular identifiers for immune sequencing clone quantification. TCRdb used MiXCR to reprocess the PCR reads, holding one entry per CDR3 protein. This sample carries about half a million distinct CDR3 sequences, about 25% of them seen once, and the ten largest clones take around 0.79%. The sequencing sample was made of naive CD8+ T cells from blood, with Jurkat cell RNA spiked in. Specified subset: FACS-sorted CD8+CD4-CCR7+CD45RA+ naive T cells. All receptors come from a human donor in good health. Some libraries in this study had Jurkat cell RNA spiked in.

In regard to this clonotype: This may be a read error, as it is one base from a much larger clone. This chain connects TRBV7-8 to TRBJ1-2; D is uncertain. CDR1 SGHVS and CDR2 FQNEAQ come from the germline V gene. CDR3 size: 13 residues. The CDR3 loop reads CASGLIVSDGYTF. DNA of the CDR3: TGTGCCAGCGGCTTAATAGTTAGTGATGGCTACACCTTC. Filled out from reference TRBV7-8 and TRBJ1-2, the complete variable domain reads GAGVSQSPRYKVAKRGQDVALRCDPISGHVSLFWYQQALGQGPEFLTYFQNEAQLDKSGLPSDRFFAERPEGSVSTLKIQRTQQEDSAVYLCASGLIVSDGYTFGSGTRLTVV.

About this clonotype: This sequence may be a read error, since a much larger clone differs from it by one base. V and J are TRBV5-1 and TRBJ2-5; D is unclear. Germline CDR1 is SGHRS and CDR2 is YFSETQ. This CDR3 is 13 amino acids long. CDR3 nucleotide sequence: TGCGCCAGCAGCTTTGGGGTAGCCGAGACCCAGTGCTTC. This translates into CASSFGVAETQCF.

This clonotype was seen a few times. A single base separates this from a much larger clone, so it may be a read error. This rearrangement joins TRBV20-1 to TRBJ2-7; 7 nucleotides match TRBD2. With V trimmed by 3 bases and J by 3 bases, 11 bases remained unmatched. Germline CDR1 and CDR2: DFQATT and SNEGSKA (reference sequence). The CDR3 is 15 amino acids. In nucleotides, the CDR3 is TGCAGTGCTAGCCCCTCCGGCCCGGGGGGCTACGAGCAGTACTTC. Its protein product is CSASPSGPGGYEQYF.

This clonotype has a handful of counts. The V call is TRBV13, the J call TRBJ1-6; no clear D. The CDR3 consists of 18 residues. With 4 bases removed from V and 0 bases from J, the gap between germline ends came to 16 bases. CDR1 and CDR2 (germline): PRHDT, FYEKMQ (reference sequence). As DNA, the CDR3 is TGTGCCAGCAGCTCCTGGGCCACCCTCAGCTCCTATAATTCACCCCTCCACTTT. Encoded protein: CASSSWATLSSYNSPLHF.

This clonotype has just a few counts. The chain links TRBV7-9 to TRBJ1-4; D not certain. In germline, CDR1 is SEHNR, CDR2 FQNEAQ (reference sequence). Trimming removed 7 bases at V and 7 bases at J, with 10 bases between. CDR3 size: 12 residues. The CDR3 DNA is TGTGCCAGCACCCCCTCCGGTGAAAAACTGTTTTTT. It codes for CASTPSGEKLFF.

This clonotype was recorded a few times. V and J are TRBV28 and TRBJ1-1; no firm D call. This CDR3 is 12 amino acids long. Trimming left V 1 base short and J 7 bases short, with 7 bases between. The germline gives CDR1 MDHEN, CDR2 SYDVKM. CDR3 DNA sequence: TGTGCCAGCAGTTTATTGGTCAGTGAAGCTTTCTTT. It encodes CASSLLVSEAFF.

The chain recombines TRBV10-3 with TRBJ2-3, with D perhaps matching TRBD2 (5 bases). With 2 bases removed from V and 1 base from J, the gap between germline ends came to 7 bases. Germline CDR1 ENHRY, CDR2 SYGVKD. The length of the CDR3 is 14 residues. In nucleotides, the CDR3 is TGTGCCATCAGTGAGGGAGCGGGCACAGATACGCAGTATTTT. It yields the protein CAISEGAGTDTQYF.

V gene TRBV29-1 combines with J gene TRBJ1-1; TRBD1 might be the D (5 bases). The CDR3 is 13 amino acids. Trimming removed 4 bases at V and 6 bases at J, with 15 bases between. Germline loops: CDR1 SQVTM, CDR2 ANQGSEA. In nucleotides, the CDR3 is TGCAGCGTTGTCTGGACAAGCTACGCTGAAGCTTTCTTT. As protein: CSVVWTSYAEAFF.

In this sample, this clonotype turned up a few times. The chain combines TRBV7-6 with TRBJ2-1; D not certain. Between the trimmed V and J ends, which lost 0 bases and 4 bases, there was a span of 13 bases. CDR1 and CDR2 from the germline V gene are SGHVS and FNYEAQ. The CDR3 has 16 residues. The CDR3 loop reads CASSLASGSLYNEQFF. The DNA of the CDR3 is TGTGCCAGCAGCTTAGCTTCCGGTTCCCTTTACAATGAGCAGTTCTTC. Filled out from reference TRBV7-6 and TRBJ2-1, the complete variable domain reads GAGVSQSPRYKVTKRGQDVALRCDPISGHVSLYWYRQALGQGPEFLTYFNYEAQQDKSGLPNDRFSAERPEGSISTLTIQRTEQRDSAMYRCASSLASGSLYNEQFFGPGTRLTVL.

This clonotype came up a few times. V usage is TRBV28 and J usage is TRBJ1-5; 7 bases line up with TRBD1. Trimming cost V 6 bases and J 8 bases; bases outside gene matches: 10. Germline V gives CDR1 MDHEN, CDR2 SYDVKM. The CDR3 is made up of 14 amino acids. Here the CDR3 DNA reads TGTGCCAGCAGCCCCGCCGGGACAGTGGAGCCCCAGCATTTT. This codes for CASSPAGTVEPQHF.

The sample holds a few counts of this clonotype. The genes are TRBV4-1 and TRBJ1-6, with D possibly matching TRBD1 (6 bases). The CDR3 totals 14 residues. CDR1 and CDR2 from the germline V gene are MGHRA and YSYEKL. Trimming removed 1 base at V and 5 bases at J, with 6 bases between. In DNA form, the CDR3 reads TGCGCCAGCAGCCAAGGACAGGATAATTCACCCCTCCACTTT. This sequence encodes CASSQGQDNSPLHF.

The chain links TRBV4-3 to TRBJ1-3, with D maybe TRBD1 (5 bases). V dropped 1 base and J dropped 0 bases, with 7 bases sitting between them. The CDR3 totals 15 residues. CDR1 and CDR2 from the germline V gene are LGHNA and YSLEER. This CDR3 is CASSQGTLSGNTIYF. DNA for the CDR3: TGCGCCAGCAGCCAAGGGACACTCTCTGGAAACACCATATATTTT.

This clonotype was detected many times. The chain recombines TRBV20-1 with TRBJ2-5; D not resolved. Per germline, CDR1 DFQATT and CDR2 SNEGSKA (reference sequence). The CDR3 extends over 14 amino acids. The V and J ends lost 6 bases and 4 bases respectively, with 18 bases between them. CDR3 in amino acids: CSATATGPTETQYF. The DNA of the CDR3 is TGCAGTGCAACTGCGACGGGTCCCACAGAGACCCAGTACTTC.

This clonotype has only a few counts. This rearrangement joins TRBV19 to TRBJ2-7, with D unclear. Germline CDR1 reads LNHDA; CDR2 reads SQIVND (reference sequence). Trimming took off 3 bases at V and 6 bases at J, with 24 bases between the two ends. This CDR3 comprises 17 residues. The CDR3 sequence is CASSIFGVGSPLREQYF. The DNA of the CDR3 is TGTGCCAGTAGTATTTTCGGTGTCGGATCGCCCCTTCGCGAGCAGTACTTC.

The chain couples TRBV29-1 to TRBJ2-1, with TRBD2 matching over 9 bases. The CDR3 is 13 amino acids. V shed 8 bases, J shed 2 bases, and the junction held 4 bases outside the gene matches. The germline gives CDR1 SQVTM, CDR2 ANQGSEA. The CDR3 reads CSIRTSAYNEQFF. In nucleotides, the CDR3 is TGCAGCATCAGGACTAGCGCCTACAATGAGCAGTTCTTC.

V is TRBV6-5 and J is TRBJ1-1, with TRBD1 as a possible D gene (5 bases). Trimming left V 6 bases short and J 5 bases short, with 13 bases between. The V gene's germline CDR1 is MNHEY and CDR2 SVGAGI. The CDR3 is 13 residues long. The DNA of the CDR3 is TGTGCCAGCAGGAGGGGATTTGGGACTGAAGCTTTCTTT. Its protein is CASRRGFGTEAFF.

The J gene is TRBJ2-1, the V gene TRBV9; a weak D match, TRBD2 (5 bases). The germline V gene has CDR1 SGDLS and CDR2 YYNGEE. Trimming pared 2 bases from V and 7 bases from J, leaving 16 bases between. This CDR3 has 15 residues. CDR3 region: CASSVSADLRNEQFF. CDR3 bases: TGTGCCAGCAGCGTGTCGGCGGACTTGAGGAATGAGCAGTTCTTC.

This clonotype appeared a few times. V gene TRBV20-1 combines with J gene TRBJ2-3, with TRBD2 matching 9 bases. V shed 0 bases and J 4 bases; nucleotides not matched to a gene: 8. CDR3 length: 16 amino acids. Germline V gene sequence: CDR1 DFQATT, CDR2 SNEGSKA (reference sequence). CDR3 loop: CSARDPLAGDPDTQYF. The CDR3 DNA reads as TGCAGTGCTAGAGATCCGTTAGCGGGAGACCCAGATACGCAGTATTTT.

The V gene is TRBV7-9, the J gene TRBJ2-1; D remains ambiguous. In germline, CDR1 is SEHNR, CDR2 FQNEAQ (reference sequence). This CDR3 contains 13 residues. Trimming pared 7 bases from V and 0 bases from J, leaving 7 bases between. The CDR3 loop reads CASTSFSYNEQFF. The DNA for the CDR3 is TGTGCCAGCACCTCATTCTCCTACAATGAGCAGTTCTTC.

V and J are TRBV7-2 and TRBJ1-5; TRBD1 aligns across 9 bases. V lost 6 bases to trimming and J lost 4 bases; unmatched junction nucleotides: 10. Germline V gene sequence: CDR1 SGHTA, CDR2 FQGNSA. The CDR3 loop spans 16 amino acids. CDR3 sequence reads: CASSYTGQGWNQPQHF. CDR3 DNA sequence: TGTGCCAGCAGTTATACGGGACAGGGCTGGAATCAGCCCCAGCATTTT.

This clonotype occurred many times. CDR3 region: CASSFGLETQYF. In DNA, the CDR3 is TGTGCCAGCAGCTTCGGATTAGAGACCCAGTACTTC. The genes are TRBV5-4 and TRBJ2-5, with unresolved D. Trimming removed 2 bases from V and 4 bases from J, with 6 bases in between. The germline V gene has CDR1 SGHNT and CDR2 YYREEE (reference sequence). The CDR3 is 12 amino acids. The entire variable domain, with the rest obtained from reference TRBV5-4 and TRBJ2-5, is as follows: ETGVTQSPTHLIKTRGQQVTLRCSSQSGHNTVSWYQQALGQGPQFIFQYYREEENGRGNFPPRFSGLQFPNYSSELNVNALELDDSALYLCASSFGLETQYFGPGTRLLVL.

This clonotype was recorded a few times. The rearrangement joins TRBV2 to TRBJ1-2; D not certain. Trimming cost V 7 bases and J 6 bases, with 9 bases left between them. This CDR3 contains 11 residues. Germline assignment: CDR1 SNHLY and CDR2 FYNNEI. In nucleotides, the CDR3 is TGTGCCAGCACCCCGATTGATGGCTACACCTTC. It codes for CASTPIDGYTF.

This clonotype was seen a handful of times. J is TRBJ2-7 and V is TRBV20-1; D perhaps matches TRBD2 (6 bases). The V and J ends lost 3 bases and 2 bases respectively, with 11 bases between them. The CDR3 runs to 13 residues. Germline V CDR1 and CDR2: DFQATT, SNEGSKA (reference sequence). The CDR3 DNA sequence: TGCAGTGCTAGCGCGGGGCGGACCTACGAGCAGTACTTC. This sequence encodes CSASAGRTYEQYF.

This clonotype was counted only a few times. In DNA form, the CDR3 reads TGTGCCAGCAGCGACGGTCGGGCCCACCCCCAGCCCCAGCATTTT. It yields the protein CASSDGRAHPQPQHF. The rearrangement links TRBV7-9 to TRBJ1-5; D gene unclear. Germline values: CDR1 SEHNR, CDR2 FQNEAQ (reference sequence). Trimming took 5 bases from V and 7 from J, leaving 18 bases between them. The CDR3 runs 15 residues.

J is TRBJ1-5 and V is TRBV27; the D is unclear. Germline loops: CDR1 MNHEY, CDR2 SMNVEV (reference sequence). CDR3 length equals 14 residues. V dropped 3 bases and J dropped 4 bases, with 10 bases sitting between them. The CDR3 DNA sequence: TGTGCCAGCAGTTTGGGCCAGGTTAATCAGCCCCAGCATTTT. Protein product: CASSLGQVNQPQHF.

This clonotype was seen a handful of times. The CDR3 DNA follows: TGCGCCAGCAGTGAAGATAACCGGGGAAACACCATATATTTT. The encoded protein is CASSEDNRGNTIYF. The gene calls are TRBV10-2 and TRBJ1-3; D is uncertain. The CDR3 covers 14 residues. The germline V and J ends were trimmed by 3 bases and 4 bases, with 10 bases remaining between them. CDR1 WSHSY and CDR2 SAAADI come from the germline V gene.

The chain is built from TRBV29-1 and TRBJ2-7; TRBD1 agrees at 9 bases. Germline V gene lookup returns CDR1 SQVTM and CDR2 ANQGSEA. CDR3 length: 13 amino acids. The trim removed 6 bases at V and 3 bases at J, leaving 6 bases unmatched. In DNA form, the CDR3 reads TGCAGCGTAGCCGGGACAGGGATCTACGAGCAGTACTTC. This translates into CSVAGTGIYEQYF.

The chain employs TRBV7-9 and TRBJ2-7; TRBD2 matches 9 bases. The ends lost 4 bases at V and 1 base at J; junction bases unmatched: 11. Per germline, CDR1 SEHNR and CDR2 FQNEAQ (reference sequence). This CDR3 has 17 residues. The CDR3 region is CASSSTLTSGRSYEQYF. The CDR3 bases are TGTGCCAGCAGCTCAACCCTGACTAGCGGACGTTCCTACGAGCAGTACTTC.

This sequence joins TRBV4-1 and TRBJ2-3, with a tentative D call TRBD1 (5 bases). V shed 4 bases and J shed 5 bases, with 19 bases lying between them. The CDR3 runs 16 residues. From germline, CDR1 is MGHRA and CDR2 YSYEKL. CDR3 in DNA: TGCGCCAGCAGCCGAGAAGGGAAGGGGATGGTAGATACGCAGTATTTT. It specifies CASSREGKGMVDTQYF.

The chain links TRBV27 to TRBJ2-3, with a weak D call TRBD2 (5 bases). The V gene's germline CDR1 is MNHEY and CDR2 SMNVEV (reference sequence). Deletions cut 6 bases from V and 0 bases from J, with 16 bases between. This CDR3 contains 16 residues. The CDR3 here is CASRAGSSYSTDTQYF. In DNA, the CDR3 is TGTGCCAGCAGAGCCGGGTCTAGCTATAGCACAGATACGCAGTATTTT.